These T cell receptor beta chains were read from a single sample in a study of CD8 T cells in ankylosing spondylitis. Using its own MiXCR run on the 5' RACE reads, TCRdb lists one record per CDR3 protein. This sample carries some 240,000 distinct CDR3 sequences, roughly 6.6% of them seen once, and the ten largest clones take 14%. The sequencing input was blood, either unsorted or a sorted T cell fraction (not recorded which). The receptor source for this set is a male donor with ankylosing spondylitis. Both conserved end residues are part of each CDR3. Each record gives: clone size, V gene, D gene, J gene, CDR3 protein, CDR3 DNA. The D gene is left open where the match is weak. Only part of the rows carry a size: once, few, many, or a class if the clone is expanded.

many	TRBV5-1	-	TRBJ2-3	CASSSADTDTQYF	TGCGCCAGCAGCTCGGCCGACACAGATACGCAGTATTTT
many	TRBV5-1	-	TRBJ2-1	CASSLTSSEPRYNEQFF	TGCGCCAGCAGTTTAACCTCTAGCGAGCCCCGCTACAATGAGCAGTTCTTC
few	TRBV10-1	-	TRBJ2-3	CASSDATGGYVDTQYF	TGCGCCAGCAGTGACGCGACAGGTGGTTATGTGGATACGCAGTATTTT
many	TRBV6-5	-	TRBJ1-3	CASSYNSGNTIYF	TGTGCCAGCAGTTACAACTCTGGAAACACCATATATTTT
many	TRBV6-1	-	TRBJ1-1	CASSRRDTKNTEAFF	TGTGCCAGCAGTAGGAGGGACACCAAGAACACTGAAGCTTTCTTT
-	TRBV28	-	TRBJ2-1	CASSFASSNEQFF	TGTGCCAGCAGTTTTGCCAGCTCCAATGAGCAGTTCTTC
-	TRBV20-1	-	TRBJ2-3	CSARDHSTDTQYF	TGCAGTGCTAGGGACCACAGCACAGATACGCAGTATTTT
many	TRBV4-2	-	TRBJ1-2	CASSQDLDGGWNYGYTF	TGTGCCAGCAGCCAAGATCTTGACGGGGGATGGAACTATGGCTACACCTTC
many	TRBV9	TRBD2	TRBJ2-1	CASSAPGLAIDEQFF	TGTGCCAGCAGCGCCCCGGGACTAGCTATCGATGAGCAGTTCTTC
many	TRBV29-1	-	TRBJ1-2	CSVEDPSGPLSFYGYTF	TGCAGCGTTGAAGACCCTAGCGGGCCTCTATCTTTCTATGGCTACACCTTC
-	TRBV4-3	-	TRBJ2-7	CASSQDRDHLSEQYF	TGCGCCAGCAGCCAAGATAGGGATCACTTAAGCGAGCAGTACTTC
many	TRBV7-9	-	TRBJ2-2	CASSLDGRAGELFF	TGTGCCAGCAGCTTAGACGGGCGTGCCGGGGAGCTGTTTTTT
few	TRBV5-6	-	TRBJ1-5	CASSLDLQGYSNQPQHF	TGTGCCAGCAGCTTGGACTTACAGGGTTATAGCAATCAGCCCCAGCATTTT
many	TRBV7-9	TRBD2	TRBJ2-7	CASSFSLAGGTYREQYF	TGTGCCAGCAGCTTCAGCCTAGCGGGAGGCACGTATCGCGAGCAGTACTTC
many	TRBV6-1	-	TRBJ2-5	CASSGLAGLGQETQYF	TGTGCCAGCAGTGGGCTTGCCGGGTTGGGGCAAGAGACCCAGTACTTC
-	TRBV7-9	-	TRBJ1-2	CASSLEREDGYTF	TGTGCCAGCAGCTTAGAGAGAGAGGATGGCTACACCTTC
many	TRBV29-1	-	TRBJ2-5	CSVAGGETQYF	TGCAGCGTTGCCGGAGGAGAGACCCAGTACTTC
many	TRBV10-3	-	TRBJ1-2	CAISSAALGGGYTF	TGTGCCATCAGTTCGGCTGCTCTTGGGGGAGGCTACACCTTC
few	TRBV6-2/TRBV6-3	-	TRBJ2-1	CASSYFRQGRDEQFF	TGTGCCAGCAGTTACTTCCGCCAGGGGCGGGATGAGCAGTTCTTC
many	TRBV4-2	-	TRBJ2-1	CASSPTIQGIVSNEQFF	TGTGCCAGCAGCCCTACAATCCAGGGAATCGTTAGCAATGAGCAGTTCTTC
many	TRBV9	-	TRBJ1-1	CASSVGTMNTEAFF	TGTGCCAGCAGCGTCGGGACAATGAACACTGAAGCTTTCTTT
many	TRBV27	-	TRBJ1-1	CASTLGTEAFF	TGTGCCAGCACCTTGGGCACTGAAGCTTTCTTT
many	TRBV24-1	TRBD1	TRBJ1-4	CATSPGQGSEKLFF	TGTGCCACCAGTCCGGGACAGGGCTCTGAAAAACTGTTTTTT
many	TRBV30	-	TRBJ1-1	CAWESKGKNTEAFF	TGTGCCTGGGAATCTAAGGGGAAAAACACTGAAGCTTTCTTT
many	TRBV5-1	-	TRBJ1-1	CASSFNGGTEAFF	TGCGCCAGCAGCTTCAACGGCGGGACTGAAGCTTTCTTT
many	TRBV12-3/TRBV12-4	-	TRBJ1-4	CASSPDSREKLFF	TGTGCCAGCAGCCCGGACAGCAGGGAAAAACTGTTTTTT
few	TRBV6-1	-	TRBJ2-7	CASPSGYEQYF	TGTGCCAGCCCCAGCGGCTACGAGCAGTACTTC
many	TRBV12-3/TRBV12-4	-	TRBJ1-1	CASSFNAPVGEAFF	TGTGCCAGCAGTTTCAATGCCCCAGTGGGTGAAGCTTTCTTT
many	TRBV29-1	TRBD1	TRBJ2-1	CSVITGTGLVNEQFF	TGCAGCGTCATTACCGGGACAGGGTTGGTGAATGAGCAGTTCTTC
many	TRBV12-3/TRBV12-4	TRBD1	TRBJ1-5	CASSPRTGGRNQPQHF	TGTGCCAGCAGTCCCCGCACAGGGGGTCGGAATCAGCCCCAGCATTTT
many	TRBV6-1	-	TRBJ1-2	CASLGANYGYTF	TGTGCCAGCCTCGGGGCTAACTATGGCTACACCTTC
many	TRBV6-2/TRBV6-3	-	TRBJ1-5	CASSYMAPGQPQHF	TGTGCCAGCAGTTATATGGCTCCGGGGCAGCCCCAGCATTTT
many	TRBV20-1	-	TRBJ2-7	CSATGLSSPYEQYF	TGCAGTGCAACAGGGCTATCATCCCCCTACGAGCAGTACTTC
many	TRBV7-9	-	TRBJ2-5	CASRSLSETQYF	TGTGCCAGCAGATCCCTTTCGGAGACCCAGTACTTC
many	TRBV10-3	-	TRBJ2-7	CATTVEVGAYEQYF	TGTGCCACCACCGTTGAAGTTGGCGCCTACGAGCAGTACTTC
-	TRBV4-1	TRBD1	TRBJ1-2	CASSQDGTGGARYGYTF	TGCGCCAGCAGCCAAGACGGGACAGGGGGTGCTAGGTATGGCTACACCTTC
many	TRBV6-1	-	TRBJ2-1	CASRGGGEDNEQFF	TGTGCCAGCAGGGGAGGAGGGGAGGACAATGAGCAGTTCTTC
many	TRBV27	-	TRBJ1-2	CASSKGPDGRTPKNYGYTF	TGTGCCAGCAGTAAGGGCCCCGACGGAAGAACACCGAAAAACTATGGCTACACCTTC
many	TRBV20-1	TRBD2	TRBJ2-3	CSAAIAGGLPDRDTQYF	TGCAGTGCTGCCATAGCGGGAGGCCTTCCCGACCGGGATACGCAGTATTTT
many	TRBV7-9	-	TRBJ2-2	CASSRTYNTGELFF	TGTGCCAGCTCCAGGACTTATAACACCGGGGAGCTGTTTTTT
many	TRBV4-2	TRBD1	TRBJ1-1	CASSRTRGSEAFF	TGTGCCAGCAGCCGGACCAGGGGGTCTGAAGCTTTCTTT
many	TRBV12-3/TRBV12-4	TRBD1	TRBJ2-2	CASSPPGQGTGELFF	TGTGCCAGCAGCCCCCCGGGACAGGGTACGGGGGAGCTGTTTTTT
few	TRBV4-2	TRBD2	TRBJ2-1	CASSLGGGGSSYNEQFF	TGTGCCAGCAGCCTGGGAGGCGGCGGGAGCTCCTACAATGAGCAGTTCTTC
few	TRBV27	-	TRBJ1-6	CASSLSPSPTNSPLHF	TGTGCCAGCAGTTTATCGCCTAGTCCCACTAATTCACCCCTCCACTTT
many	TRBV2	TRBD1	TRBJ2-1	CASRSGTGVYNEQFF	TGTGCCAGCAGATCCGGGACAGGGGTTTACAATGAGCAGTTCTTC
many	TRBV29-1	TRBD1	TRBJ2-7	CSVESRDRGSYEQYF	TGCAGCGTTGAATCCCGGGACAGGGGTTCCTACGAGCAGTACTTC
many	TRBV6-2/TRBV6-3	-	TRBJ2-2	CASSYGTQTGELFF	TGTGCCAGCAGTTACGGGACACAGACCGGGGAGCTGTTTTTT
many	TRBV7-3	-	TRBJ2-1	CASSPQPGQPGNEQFF	TGTGCCAGCAGCCCACAGCCGGGACAACCCGGCAATGAGCAGTTCTTC
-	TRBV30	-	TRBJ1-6	CAWGGLLPLHF	TGTGCCTGGGGGGGCCTGTTGCCCCTCCACTTT
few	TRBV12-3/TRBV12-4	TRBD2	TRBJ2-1	CASRSPGGFSNEQFF	TGTGCCAGCAGATCACCGGGGGGTTTTAGCAATGAGCAGTTCTTC
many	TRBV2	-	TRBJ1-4	CASSEVENSNEKLFF	TGTGCCAGCAGTGAAGTGGAGAACTCTAATGAAAAACTGTTTTTT
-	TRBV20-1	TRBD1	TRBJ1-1	CSPQGRDTEAFF	TGCAGTCCACAGGGGAGGGACACTGAAGCTTTCTTT
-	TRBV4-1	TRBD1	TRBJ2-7	CASSLRQGASSYEQYF	TGCGCCAGCAGCCTCAGACAGGGGGCGAGCTCCTACGAGCAGTACTTC
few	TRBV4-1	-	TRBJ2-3	CASSQAPGDEGTDTQYF	TGCGCCAGCAGCCAAGCCCCAGGGGATGAGGGCACAGATACGCAGTATTTT
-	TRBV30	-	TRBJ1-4	CAWSVSNEKLFF	TGTGCCTGGAGTGTTTCTAATGAAAAACTGTTTTTT